These T cell receptor beta chains were read from a single sample in a study of blood T cell repertoires in COVID-19. The repertoire was sequenced with immunoSEQ multiplex PCR; TCRdb's copy has only in-frame clones and lacks some. Counted here are over 250,000 clones, 75% to 90% occurring once; the ten biggest clones make up about 2.2%. The sequencing sample was made of PBMCs or T cells enriched from blood (not recorded which). The receptors derive from a woman between 18 and 29 years old who had recovered from COVID-19. Each CDR3 is given with its conserved first and last residue. A D gene is named only where the DNA matches it firmly. Only some rows state a clone size, as once, few, many or a class for expanded clones.

clone size,J gene,V gene,D gene,CDR3 DNA,CDR3 protein
.,TRBJ1-3,TRBV12-3/TRBV12-4,.,TGTGCCAGCAGAGTTTCCCGGGTCTCCCGAATATATTTT,CASRVSRVSRIYF
few,TRBJ1-2,TRBV9,.,TGTGCCAGCACGGACAGTAACTATGGCTACACCTTC,CASTDSNYGYTF
.,TRBJ2-5,TRBV29-1,TRBD1,TGCAGCGTTGAAGACTTGGACAGGGAAGAGACCCAGTACTTC,CSVEDLDREETQYF
.,TRBJ2-7,TRBV5-4,.,TGTGCCAGCAGCCCCAAGGGGGGGAACGAGCAGTACTTC,CASSPKGGNEQYF
.,TRBJ2-2,TRBV5-8,.,TGTGCCAGCAGCTTGGTAGGAGGGGAGGCCGGGGAGCTGTTTTTT,CASSLVGGEAGELFF
once,TRBJ1-4,TRBV5-1,.,TGCGCCAGCAGCTGGTTGGGCTACAATGAAAAACTGTTTTTT,CASSWLGYNEKLFF
.,TRBJ2-3,TRBV10-3,TRBD2,TGTGCCCTTCGTGCAGGACTAGCGGTGGGCACAGATACGCAGTATTTT,CALRAGLAVGTDTQYF
.,TRBJ1-5,TRBV12-3/TRBV12-4,.,TGTGCCAGCAGTTTGAGGCCGGGGAAGCCCCAGCATTTT,CASSLRPGKPQHF
.,TRBJ1-6,TRBV2,.,TGTGCCAGCAGGTCAGCTTCGCAGGGCCGGGTAGAGGTTTCACCCCTCCACTTT,CASRSASQGRVEVSPLHF
.,TRBJ1-1,TRBV29-1,.,TGCAGCGTTGAAAGAGGAGGTACTGAAGCTTTCTTT,CSVERGGTEAFF
.,TRBJ2-4,TRBV29-1,.,TGCAGCGTTCTAAGACCGGGAGCCAAAAACATTCAGTACTTC,CSVLRPGAKNIQYF
.,TRBJ1-6,TRBV9,TRBD1,TGTGCCAGCAGCACCCAGGGACAGGGGAATTCACCCCTCCACTTT,CASSTQGQGNSPLHF
few,TRBJ2-7,TRBV29-1,TRBD2,TGCAGCGTTGAAGAGCGGGGGGCCTACGAGCAGTACTTC,CSVEERGAYEQYF
.,TRBJ2-1,TRBV7-9,.,TGTGCCAGCAGCACAGGGTCAAATGAGCAGTTCTTC,CASSTGSNEQFF
once,TRBJ2-2,TRBV5-4,TRBD2,TGTGCCAGCAGCAAGGGACTAGCGGGGGGTTCCGGGGAGCTGTTTTTT,CASSKGLAGGSGELFF
.,TRBJ2-5,TRBV3-1/TRBV3-2,.,TGTGCCAGCAGCCAAGGGCGTGTTAGCGCAGAGACCCAGTACTTC,CASSQGRVSAETQYF
.,TRBJ2-7,TRBV6-6,.,TGTGCCAGCTTATCACAGAATTACGAGCAGTACTTC,CASLSQNYEQYF
.,TRBJ2-3,TRBV27,TRBD2,TGTGCCAGCAGTTTATACGGGAGGGGGGCGCCCTACACAGATACGCAGTATTTT,CASSLYGRGAPYTDTQYF